This T cell receptor beta chain was recovered during a study of long-term antiretroviral therapy in people with HIV. Notes on the study in general: Regardless of time point, clones expanded before ART dominated the repertoire. All blood samples came from the years 2004 to 2017, possibly under older ART regimens.

This clone came up a few times. Its antigen is unknown. It was in the United States that all participants with HIV were treated. 1-10 million cryopreserved PBMC were held in samples before DNA extraction. This was the immunoSEQ v3.0 assay at survey level. Libraries were prepared by immunoSEQ multiplex PCR; TCRdb keeps only in-frame clonotypes and omits some of them. The data show 20,000 to 30,000 clones, roughly 85% seen once. The sequence was obtained from a woman between 40 and 55 years old with HIV. Specimen: unsorted PBMCs, collected 1.2 years after starting antiretroviral therapy.

The CDR3 loop reads CASSQPGQGLEQYF. CDR3 DNA: TGTGCCAGCAGCCAACCGGGACAGGGTCTCGAGCAGTACTTC. The V and J genes are TRBV4-2 and TRBJ2-7; 9 bases fit TRBD1. The CDR3 covers 14 residues. Germline trimming cut 2 bases from V and 6 bases from J; bases unmatched to any gene: 5. Germline CDR1 is LGHNA and CDR2 is YNFKEQ.